The 2 T cell receptor beta chains below all came from one sample that was sequenced in a study of T cells in Graves' hyperthyroidism and ophthalmopathy. TCR beta CDR3 sequences were amplified from RNA transcripts. TCR CDR3 underwent first-round RT-PCR with the HTBI primer set. TCRdb analysed the multiplex PCR reads with MiXCR anew, one entry per CDR3 protein. The data show about 760,000 distinct CDR3 sequences, 30% to 40% seen once. The sample was blood. The receptors shown here come from a woman aged 35 to 49 with Graves' hyperthyroidism.

With regard to this clonotype: A much larger clone sits a single nucleotide away, making a read error possible. This chain connects TRBV10-3 to TRBJ1-5; D call uncertain. The CDR3 loop spans 15 amino acids. V was clipped by 3 bases and J by 7 bases, with 16 bases between them. The germline V gene has CDR1 ENHRY and CDR2 SYGVKD. CDR3 coding DNA: TGTGCCATCAGTGATTCCGTCGAGGTGGACCAGCCCCAGCATTTT. Protein sequence: CAISDSVEVDQPQHF.

The rearrangement joins TRBV12-5 to TRBJ1-3; 9 nucleotides match TRBD1. Trimming at V came to 6 bases and at J to 4 bases, leaving 7 bases not matched to a gene. The CDR3 is 15 amino acids. Germline values: CDR1 LGHNT, CDR2 FRNRAP. DNA for the CDR3: TGTGCTAGTGGCTTGACCGGGACAGGGGGAAACACCATATATTTT. It yields the protein CASGLTGTGGNTIYF.